This TCR beta chain appears in the sequencing data of a study of CD8 T cells in Susac syndrome. The table lists this clonotype with a count of one. Reverse transcription of about 0.45 to 1 ug RNA used random hexamers. Coverage of TCR beta CDR3 amplification by immunoSEQ multiplex PCR extended to 54 Vbeta and 13 Jbeta. TCRdb re-called the immunoSEQ multiplex PCR reads through MiXCR, storing one row per CDR3 protein. The sample has a few hundred thousand distinct CDR3 sequences, nearly 97% seen once. Peripheral blood CD8+ and CD4+ T cells were profiled by TCR beta sequencing. TEMRA cells underwent FACS enrichment and CD8+ and CD4+ T cells underwent negative isolation. The sample was CD4+ T cells from PBMCs. The TCR was taken from a human donor with multiple sclerosis.

Here the CDR3 reads CASREGWDTEAFF. The CDR3, as DNA: TGTGCCAGCAGAGAGGGGTGGGACACTGAAGCTTTCTTT. V and J are TRBV7-2 and TRBJ1-1; D is possibly TRBD1 (5 bases). This CDR3 has 13 amino acids. Trimming took 6 bases from V and 3 from J, leaving 11 bases between them. Germline CDR1 reads SGHTA; CDR2 reads FQGNSA.